This T cell receptor (beta chain) was sequenced in a study of shared clonotypes between healthy human individuals. There are 16 residues in the CDR3. CDR1 is LNHDA and CDR2 is SQIVND in the germline V gene (reference sequence). Trimming stripped 4 bases from V and 7 bases from J, with 20 bases between. The table came from immunoSEQ multiplex PCR; TCRdb's copy has only in-frame clones and leaves some out. The profile shows over a million clones, around three quarters of them singletons. The chain couples TRBV19 to TRBJ1-5; maybe TRBD1 (5 bases). The material sequenced was memory CD4+ T cells from PBMCs. Documented subset: CD45RA-negative fraction. The clonotype was recovered from a man between 18 and 35 years old in good health. Some clones in this sample may be carry-over from other donors' samples. CDR3 amino acids: CASSKDPGRARQPQHF. The CDR3 DNA is TGTGCCAGTAGTAAAGATCCCGGCAGGGCCCGACAGCCCCAGCATTTT.